This TCR beta chain was identified during a study of PD-1 blockade in classical Hodgkin lymphoma. Study background: Once every 2 weeks, patients received intravenous nivolumab at 3 mg/kg. Regarding the study as a whole: Complete responders started with a diversity level that resembled newly diagnosed patients at baseline. By cycle point C4D1, TCR diversity had risen significantly in CD4+ cells (but not CD8+ cells).

Using immunoSEQ multiplex PCR, the repertoire was profiled, and TCRdb retains in-frame clones only, with some absent. The repertoire holds 100,000 or so clones, with around 89% as singletons. V was pared by 1 base and J by 0 bases, with 7 bases between. The CDR3 contains 15 residues. Per the germline V gene, CDR1 is SGHTA and CDR2 is FQGNSA. Notes on this clone: No antigen is known for it.

Exposure to brentuximab vedotin varied, and each patient had relapsed following autologous stem cell transplantation. The specimen comprised peripheral blood mononuclear cells (PBMCs), sampled before the second cycle of nivolumab. This chain uses TRBV7-2 with TRBJ1-3; D remains unclear. The TCR originated in a human donor with classical Hodgkin lymphoma. Here the CDR3 reads CASSLGVRSGNTIYF. CDR3 nucleotide sequence: TGTGCCAGCAGCTTAGGTGTGCGCTCTGGAAACACCATATATTTT.